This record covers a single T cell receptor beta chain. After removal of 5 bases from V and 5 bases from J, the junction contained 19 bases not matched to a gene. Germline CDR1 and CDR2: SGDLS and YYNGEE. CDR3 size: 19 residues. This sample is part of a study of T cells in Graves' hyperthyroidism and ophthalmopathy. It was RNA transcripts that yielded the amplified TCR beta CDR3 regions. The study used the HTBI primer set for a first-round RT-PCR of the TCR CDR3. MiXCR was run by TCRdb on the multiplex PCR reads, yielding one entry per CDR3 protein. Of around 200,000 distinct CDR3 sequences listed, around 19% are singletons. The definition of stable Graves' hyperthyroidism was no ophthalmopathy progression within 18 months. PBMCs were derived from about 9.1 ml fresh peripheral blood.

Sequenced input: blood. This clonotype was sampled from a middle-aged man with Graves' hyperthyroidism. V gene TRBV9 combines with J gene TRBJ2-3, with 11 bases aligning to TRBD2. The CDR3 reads CASRPDRIAGGGTLDTQYF. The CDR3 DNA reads TGTGCCAGCAGACCTGACCGAATAGCGGGGGGGGGGACGTTAGATACGCAGTATTTT.